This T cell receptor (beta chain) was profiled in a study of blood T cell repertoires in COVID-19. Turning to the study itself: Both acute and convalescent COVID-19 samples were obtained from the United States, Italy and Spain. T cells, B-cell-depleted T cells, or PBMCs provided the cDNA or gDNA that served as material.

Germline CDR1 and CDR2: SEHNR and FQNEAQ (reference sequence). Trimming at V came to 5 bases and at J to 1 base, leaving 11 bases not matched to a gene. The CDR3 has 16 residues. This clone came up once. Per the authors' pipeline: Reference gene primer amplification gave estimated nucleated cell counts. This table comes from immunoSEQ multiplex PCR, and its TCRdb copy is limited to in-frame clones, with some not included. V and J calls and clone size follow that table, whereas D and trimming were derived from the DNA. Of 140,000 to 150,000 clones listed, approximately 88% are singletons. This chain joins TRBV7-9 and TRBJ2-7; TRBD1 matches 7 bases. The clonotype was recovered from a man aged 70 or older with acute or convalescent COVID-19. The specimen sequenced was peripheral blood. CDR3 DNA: TGTGCCAGCAGCCGAAGTACCGGGACAGCTTCCTACGAGCAGTACTTC. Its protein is CASSRSTGTASYEQYF.